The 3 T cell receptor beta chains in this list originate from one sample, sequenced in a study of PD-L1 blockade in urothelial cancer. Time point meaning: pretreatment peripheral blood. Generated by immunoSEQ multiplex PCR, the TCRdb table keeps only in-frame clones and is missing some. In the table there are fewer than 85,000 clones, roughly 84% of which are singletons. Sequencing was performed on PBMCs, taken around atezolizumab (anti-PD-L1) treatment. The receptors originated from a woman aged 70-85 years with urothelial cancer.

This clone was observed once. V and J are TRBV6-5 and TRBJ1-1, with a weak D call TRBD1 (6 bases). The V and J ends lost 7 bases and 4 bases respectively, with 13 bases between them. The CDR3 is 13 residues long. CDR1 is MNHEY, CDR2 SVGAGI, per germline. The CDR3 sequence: CASINRAITEAFF. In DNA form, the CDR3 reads TGTGCCAGCATCAACAGGGCGATCACTGAAGCTTTCTTT.

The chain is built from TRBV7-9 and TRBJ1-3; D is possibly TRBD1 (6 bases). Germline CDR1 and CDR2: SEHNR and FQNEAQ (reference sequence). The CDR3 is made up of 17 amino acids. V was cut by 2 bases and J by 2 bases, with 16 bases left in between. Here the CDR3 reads CASSLNFYRAAGNTIYF. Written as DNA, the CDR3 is TGTGCCAGCAGCTTAAATTTCTACAGGGCGGCTGGAAACACCATATATTTT.

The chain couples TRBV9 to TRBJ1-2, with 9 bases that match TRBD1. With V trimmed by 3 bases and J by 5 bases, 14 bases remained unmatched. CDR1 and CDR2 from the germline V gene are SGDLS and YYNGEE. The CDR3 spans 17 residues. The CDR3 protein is CASSGTGTGLHQYGYTF. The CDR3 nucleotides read TGTGCCAGCAGCGGGACCGGGACAGGGCTCCATCAGTATGGCTACACCTTC.